A selection of T cell receptor beta chains follows, all from one sample in a study of blood T cell repertoires in COVID-19. Here immunoSEQ multiplex PCR was the method, and the copy in TCRdb shows in-frame clones only, minus some. The sample has about 69,000 clones; approximately 83% are singletons. Sequencing was done on a sample of peripheral blood. The source of these receptors is a man aged 35 to 55 with COVID-19, enrolled during active disease. The CDR3 runs from the conserved cysteine through the conserved F or W. A D gene is named only where the DNA matches it firmly. Rows may omit the clone size; those that give it use once, few, many or a size class.

>15|NA|TRBV5-1|TRBD2|TRBJ2-1
TGCGCCAGCAGCGCCACTAGCGGGGGCTACAATGAGCAGTTCTTC
CASSATSGGYNEQFF
>17|NA|TRBV7-9|TRBD2|TRBJ2-3
TGTGCCGTCAAGCGGGGTCGTATGGAGCGGGGCACAGATACGCAGTATTTT
CAVKRGRMERGTDTQYF
>13|NA|TRBV6-6|TRBD1|TRBJ2-5
TGTGCCAGCAGTTACCAGGGGGAGATGGCCCAGTACTTC
CASSYQGEMAQYF
>14|NA|TRBV18|TRBD1|TRBJ2-3
TGTGCCAGCACCGGGACAGGGGGCACAGATACGCAGTATTTT
CASTGTGGTDTQYF
>15|NA|TRBV9|TRBD2|TRBJ2-5
TGTGCCAGCAGCATGGCGGGGGGGGAATGGGAGACCCAGTACTTC
CASSMAGGEWETQYF
>14|NA|TRBV30|TRBD1|TRBJ1-3
TGTGCCTGGAGTACAGGACAGGGAGGAAACACCATATATTTT
CAWSTGQGGNTIYF
>13|NA|TRBV10-2|TRBD1|TRBJ1-2
TGCGCCAGCAGTGGACAGGGGGCCAAGGGCTACACCTTC
CASSGQGAKGYTF
>15|NA|TRBV19|TRBD1|TRBJ2-3
TGTGCCAGTAGTGTGACAGGGGGCTTCACAGATACGCAGTATTTT
CASSVTGGFTDTQYF
>11|NA|TRBV20-1|NA|TRBJ2-2
TGCAGTGCTGGAAGGGGCGGGGAGCTGTTTTTT
CSAGRGGELFF
>14|NA|TRBV27|NA|TRBJ2-3
TGTGCCACCCGGGAGGACAGAAACACAGATACGCAGTATTTT
CATREDRNTDTQYF
>15|NA|TRBV30|TRBD2|TRBJ2-3
TGTGCCTGGAGTGTTCTTACGGGGGGGGCAGATACGCAGTATTTT
CAWSVLTGGADTQYF
>16|NA|TRBV4-2|NA|TRBJ2-3
TGTGCCAGCAGCCTTGAGGGGGGGGGTTACACAGATACGCAGTATTTT
CASSLEGGGYTDTQYF
>14|NA|TRBV18|NA|TRBJ2-7
TGTGCCAGCTCACCCCAGGGGAGCGGCTACGAGCAGTACTTC
CASSPQGSGYEQYF
>14|NA|TRBV2|NA|TRBJ1-4
TGTGCCAGCAGTGTCCGGGAGATGAGTGAAAAACTGTTTTTT
CASSVREMSEKLFF
>15|NA|TRBV24-1|NA|TRBJ2-7
TGTGCCACCATAGGGGTGCTGGGGGCCTTGGACGAGCAGTACTTC
CATIGVLGALDEQYF
>14|NA|TRBV12-5|TRBD1|TRBJ1-5
TGTGCTAGTGTCCCACAGGGGGACAATCAGCCCCAGCATTTT
CASVPQGDNQPQHF
>13|once|TRBV19|NA|TRBJ2-2
TGTGCCAGCGCGGGACAGTACACCGGGGAGCTGTTTTTT
CASAGQYTGELFF
>13|NA|TRBV9|NA|TRBJ2-7
TGTGCCAGCAGCGCCAGACAGAAAGGAGAGCAGTACTTC
CASSARQKGEQYF
>16|NA|TRBV6-5|NA|TRBJ1-6
TGTGCCAGCAGTTACTCAAATTGGAGGGATAATTCACCCCTCCACTTT
CASSYSNWRDNSPLHF
>19|NA|TRBV24-1|TRBD1|TRBJ2-6
TGTGCCACCAGTGATCTCCGGGACAGCCCTCTCTCTGGGGCCAACGTCCTGACTTTC
CATSDLRDSPLSGANVLTF
>14|NA|TRBV5-8|NA|TRBJ1-2
TGTGCCAGCAGCTTGTCTCGGGGGAACTATGGCTACACCTTC
CASSLSRGNYGYTF
>14|NA|TRBV6-5|TRBD1|TRBJ1-4
TGTGCCAGCAGTTACAGCAGGGGGCATGAAAAACTGTTTTTT
CASSYSRGHEKLFF
>14|NA|TRBV19|TRBD1|TRBJ1-2
TGTGCCAGTACGTCAGTGGACAGGGCTCGCGGCTACACCTTC
CASTSVDRARGYTF
>13|NA|TRBV28|NA|TRBJ1-4
TGTGCCAGTAAAGTAGGGGGTGGTGAAAAACTGTTTTTT
CASKVGGGEKLFF
>14|NA|TRBV7-2|NA|TRBJ1-1
TGTGCCAGCAGCTTAGCTCGGGTGCGGACTGAAGCTTTCTTT
CASSLARVRTEAFF
>15|NA|TRBV5-4|NA|TRBJ2-6
TGTGCCAGCAGCTTAGCGGACTTTGGGGCCAACGTCCTGACTTTC
CASSLADFGANVLTF
>16|NA|TRBV10-3|NA|TRBJ1-2
TGTGCCATCAGTGAGTCTAAGGGGCAGGGGTACTATGGCTACACCTTC
CAISESKGQGYYGYTF
>13|NA|TRBV4-2|NA|TRBJ1-3
TGTGCCAGCAGCCAAGAGGTCGGACTCACCATATATTTT
CASSQEVGLTIYF
>14|NA|TRBV29-1|TRBD1|TRBJ2-5
TGCAGCGGCCTCGGGACAGGGGTCTTGGAGACCCAGTACTTC
CSGLGTGVLETQYF
>14|NA|TRBV5-1|NA|TRBJ1-1
TGCGCCAGCAGCCCCGCAGAAGAGAACACTGAAGCTTTCTTT
CASSPAEENTEAFF
>15|NA|TRBV21-1|NA|TRBJ1-4
TGTGCCAGCCCGGACAGGGGAAGGACTAATGAAAAACTGTTTTTT
CASPDRGRTNEKLFF
>15|NA|TRBV3-1/TRBV3-2|TRBD1|TRBJ2-5
TGTGCCAGCAGCCCGACAGGGGGTCGGGGTGAGACCCAGTACTTC
CASSPTGGRGETQYF
>18|NA|TRBV15|TRBD1|TRBJ2-1
TGTGCCACCAGCAGACCTCCGCACCGGGACAGTGGGAACAATGAGCAGTTCTTC
CATSRPPHRDSGNNEQFF
>15|few|TRBV27|TRBD2|TRBJ2-1
TGTGCCAGCGCCTTGGGAGCGGGGGGTCCCAGGGAGCAGTTCTTC
CASALGAGGPREQFF
>15|NA|TRBV5-4|TRBD2|TRBJ2-7
TGTGCCAGCAGCCGGACTAGCGGGGGGGCCGGCGAGCAGTACTTC
CASSRTSGGAGEQYF
>13|NA|TRBV27|NA|TRBJ1-1
TGTGCCAGCAGTTTGGAGGGAACAGGTGAAGCTTTCTTT
CASSLEGTGEAFF
>13|NA|TRBV28|NA|TRBJ2-7
TGTGCCAGCAGTTTATCGGTAAACTACGAGCAGTACTTC
CASSLSVNYEQYF
>11|NA|TRBV6-2/TRBV6-3|NA|TRBJ2-3
TGTGCCAGCAGCTCCGGGAATACGCAGTATTTT
CASSSGNTQYF
>14|NA|TRBV9|TRBD2|TRBJ2-1
TGTGCCAGCAGTGGGACTAGCGGGGGGGTGGTACAGTTCTTC
CASSGTSGGVVQFF
>15|once|TRBV19|NA|TRBJ2-1
TGTGCCAGTAGTATGAGCAGGCAAACCTACAATGAGCAGTTCTTC
CASSMSRQTYNEQFF
>15|NA|TRBV3-1/TRBV3-2|NA|TRBJ2-3
TGTGCCAGCAGCCAGGGGAGTTCCAGCACAGATACGCAGTATTTT
CASSQGSSSTDTQYF
>15|once|TRBV4-1|TRBD2|TRBJ2-4
TGCGCCAGCCCGATAACTAGCGGGATCAAAAACATTCAGTACTTC
CASPITSGIKNIQYF
>16|NA|TRBV4-1|NA|TRBJ1-5
TGCGCCAGCAGCCAAGATGGTTCAGGGAAGGATCAGCCCCAGCATTTT
CASSQDGSGKDQPQHF
>15|NA|TRBV5-1|TRBD2|TRBJ2-2
TGCGCCAGCAGCTTCGGACTAGCGGGTACCGGGGAGCTGTTTTTT
CASSFGLAGTGELFF
>15|NA|TRBV30|NA|TRBJ1-1
TGTGCCTGGAGGAAGGGGGGAGGGGCGAACACTGAAGCTTTCTTT
CAWRKGGGANTEAFF
>15|NA|TRBV6-5|TRBD1|TRBJ2-2
TGTGCCAGCAGTTACTCAAGACAGGGCCCCGGGGAGCTGTTTTTT
CASSYSRQGPGELFF
>15|NA|TRBV30|NA|TRBJ1-4
TGTGCCTGGAGTGTACTAATGGGAGCTAATGAAAAACTGTTTTTT
CAWSVLMGANEKLFF
>17|few|TRBV21-1|NA|TRBJ2-5
TGTGCCAGCAGCAAAGGCGCTATCCGGGACAGGGAAGAGACCCAGTACTTC
CASSKGAIRDREETQYF
>14|NA|TRBV14|TRBD1|TRBJ1-4
TGTGCCAGCAGCGCCGGGACAGGGGGGGAAAAACTGTTTTTT
CASSAGTGGEKLFF
>15|NA|TRBV2|NA|TRBJ2-1
TGTGCCAGCAGTGTCGACAGGAGCTCCTACAATGAGCAGTTCTTC
CASSVDRSSYNEQFF
>15|NA|TRBV3-1/TRBV3-2|NA|TRBJ1-3
TGTGCCAGCAGCCAAGGCCACACCTCTGGAAACACCATATATTTT
CASSQGHTSGNTIYF
>17|NA|TRBV10-3|TRBD2|TRBJ2-3
TGTGCCATCAGTGAGTCAACTAGCGGGGGCCTGAGGGATACGCAGTATTTT
CAISESTSGGLRDTQYF
>15|NA|TRBV7-9|NA|TRBJ2-5
TGTGCCAGCAGCCTCTTGGGTCAGGTCCAAGAGACCCAGTACTTC
CASSLLGQVQETQYF
>14|once|TRBV28|NA|TRBJ1-1
TGTGCCAGCAATAACAGGGATTTTGCTACTGAAGCTTTCTTT
CASNNRDFATEAFF